This entry lists 17 T cell receptor beta chains sequenced from one sample in a study of Ad26.COV2.S vaccination and SARS-CoV-2 variants. Specified treatment: some 20 received Ad26.COV2.S at low or high dose, single or two shots; 5 received placebo; per-sample allocation not given. The investigators took samples on day 63 after the first vaccine or placebo injection. The protocol was immunoSEQ multiplex PCR, while the TCRdb copy is restricted to in-frame clones and leaves out a portion. Here the sample spans about 480,000 clones, approximately 88% being singletons. The specimen was peripheral blood, collected in a trial of Ad26.COV2.S vaccine versus placebo. All receptors come from a person between 18 and 60 years old who received the Ad26.COV2.S COVID-19 vaccine or a placebo.

V and J are TRBV29-1 and TRBJ1-2; TRBD1 matches at 9 bases. The CDR3 has 14 amino acids. With V trimmed by 5 bases and J by 3 bases, 7 bases remained unmatched. In germline, CDR1 is SQVTM, CDR2 ANQGSEA. The CDR3 DNA reads TGCAGCGTTCCTGGGGACAGGGCCGACTATGGCTACACCTTC. Amino acid sequence: CSVPGDRADYGYTF. Full variable domain (missing parts from reference TRBV29-1 and TRBJ1-2): SAVISQKPSRDICQRGTSLTIQCQVDSQVTMMFWYRQQPGQSLTLIATANQGSEATYESGFVIDKFPISRPNLTFSTLTVSNMSPEDSSIYLCSVPGDRADYGYTFGSGTRLTVV.

The chain recombines TRBV19 with TRBJ2-1; possible D gene TRBD2, 5 bases. V shed 3 bases and J shed 15 bases, with 18 bases lying between them. CDR3 length: 13 amino acids. The germline CDR1 and CDR2 sequences are LNHDA and SQIVND (reference sequence). CDR3 in amino acids: CASSIPGRASLFF. CDR3 in DNA: TGTGCCAGTAGTATCCCGGGAAGAGCCTCCCTGTTCTTC.

The rearrangement joins TRBV30 to TRBJ2-2, with D uncertain. Looked up from germline, CDR1 is GTSNPN and CDR2 is SVGIG (reference sequence). The CDR3 contains 12 residues. V was trimmed by 5 bases and J by 3 bases, leaving 7 bases between them. Here the CDR3 DNA reads TGTGCCTGGGACGCGGACACCGGGGAGCTGTTTTTT. Translating it yields CAWDADTGELFF.

The CDR3 DNA follows: TGTGCCTGGAGTGGGGGGACAGTGAGCGGGGAGCTGTTTTTT. It encodes CAWSGGTVSGELFF. The chain joins TRBV30 to TRBJ2-2, with TRBD1 matching 7 bases. CDR1 and CDR2 from the germline V gene are GTSNPN and SVGIG (reference sequence). V lost 1 base, J lost 7 bases, and 6 bases stayed unmatched. CDR3 length equals 14 residues.

Of note for this clone: Other DNA sequences within the sample encode an identical CDR3. V is TRBV9 and J is TRBJ2-7; D is possibly TRBD2 (6 bases). CDR1 SGDLS and CDR2 YYNGEE come from the germline V gene. The CDR3 sequence is 15 residues long. Trimming took 0 bases from V and 4 from J, leaving 14 bases between them. CDR3 DNA sequence: TGTGCCAGCAGCGTAGGGGTAGCGGATAAGTACGAGCAGTACTTC. It codes for CASSVGVADKYEQYF.

V and J are TRBV7-2 and TRBJ2-1; TRBD1 is a possible D gene (5 bases). V lost 1 base and J 5 bases, leaving 9 bases between the germline ends. From germline, CDR1 is SGHTA and CDR2 FQGNSA. The CDR3 totals 14 residues. CDR3 sequence reads: CASSLGGSDNEQFF. The CDR3 nucleotides are TGTGCCAGCAGCTTAGGGGGCTCTGACAATGAGCAGTTCTTC.

This clone was observed a single time. The chain carries TRBV9 and TRBJ1-2; 7 nucleotides line up with TRBD1. From germline, CDR1 is SGDLS and CDR2 YYNGEE. The CDR3 has 15 residues. V lost 4 bases and J lost 2; bases outside the gene matches: 8. CDR3 DNA: TGTGCCAGCAGCTACCGACCGGGACAGAACTATGGCTACACCTTC. Residues: CASSYRPGQNYGYTF. The variable domain in full, with the rest retrieved from reference TRBV9 and TRBJ1-2, is DSGVTQTPKHLITATGQRVTLRCSPRSGDLSVYWYQQSLDQGLQFLIQYYNGEERAKGNILERFSAQQFPDLHSELNLSSLELGDSALYFCASSYRPGQNYGYTFGSGTRLTVV.

This clone was observed a single time. The V call is TRBV6-6, the J call TRBJ1-1; 9 bases match TRBD1. The CDR3 runs 14 residues. After removal of 6 bases from V and 8 bases from J, the junction contained 10 bases not matched to a gene. CDR1 is MNHNY, CDR2 SVGAGI, per germline (reference sequence). Written as DNA, the CDR3 is TGTGCCAGCAGAACACAGGGGGCATCGGTCGAAGCTTTCTTT. Its protein product is CASRTQGASVEAFF.

This chain connects TRBV5-4 to TRBJ2-7, with 9 bases matching TRBD2. V lost 3 bases to trimming and J lost 5 bases; unmatched junction nucleotides: 12. CDR1 SGHNT and CDR2 YYREEE come from the germline V gene (reference sequence). CDR3 length equals 16 residues. The CDR3 protein is CASSSGNSGSIHEQYF. The CDR3 DNA sequence: TGTGCCAGCAGCTCCGGAAATAGCGGGAGTATCCACGAGCAGTACTTC.

The V and J genes are TRBV14 and TRBJ1-6; D unclear. Per germline, CDR1 SGHDN and CDR2 FVKESK. Trimming left V 0 bases short and J 10 bases short, with 13 bases between. The CDR3 is 15 residues long. CDR3: CASSQDLGPISPLHF. CDR3 bases: TGTGCCAGCAGCCAAGATCTGGGCCCAATCTCACCCCTCCACTTT.

The J gene is TRBJ1-5, the V gene TRBV19; D unclear. V was pared by 4 bases and J by 0 bases, with 7 bases between. Germline V gene data show CDR1 as LNHDA and CDR2 as SQIVND (reference sequence). The CDR3 sequence is 14 residues long. CDR3 in amino acids: CASSTSNSNQPQHF. The DNA for the CDR3 is TGTGCCAGTAGTACGAGCAATAGCAATCAGCCCCAGCATTTT.

The V gene is TRBV14, the J gene TRBJ2-5, with 8 nucleotides matching TRBD1. The CDR3 length is 15 residues. Germline trimming cut 1 base from V and 2 bases from J; bases unmatched to any gene: 3. The germline gives CDR1 SGHDN, CDR2 FVKESK. CDR3 DNA sequence: TGTGCCAGCAGCCAAGGGACAGGGAAGCAAGAGACCCAGTACTTC. It encodes CASSQGTGKQETQYF.

V gene TRBV30 combines with J gene TRBJ2-3, with D possibly being TRBD1 or TRBD2 (5 bases each). V lost 5 bases to trimming and J lost 2 bases, with 17 bases between them. The CDR3 has 15 amino acids. The germline gives CDR1 GTSNPN, CDR2 SVGIG (reference sequence). CDR3 in DNA: TGTGCCTGGGGGGCTGGCAGGGACCACACAGATACGCAGTATTTT. It yields the protein CAWGAGRDHTDTQYF. Drawing the rest from reference TRBV30 and TRBJ2-3, the complete variable domain is SQTIHQWPATLVQPVGSPLSLECTVEGTSNPNLYWYRQAAGRGLQLLFYSVGIGQISSEVPQNLSASRPQDRQFILSSKKLLLSDSGFYLCAWGAGRDHTDTQYFGPGTRLTVL.

The chain recombines TRBV10-1 with TRBJ1-5; TRBD1 matches 9 bases. Germline values: CDR1 WNHNN, CDR2 SYGVQD (reference sequence). This CDR3 has 16 amino acids. V lost 3 bases, J lost 2 bases, and 5 bases stayed unmatched. The CDR3, as DNA: TGCGCCAGCAGTGAAAAGACAGGGGGGGGCAATCAGCCCCAGCATTTT. It translates to CASSEKTGGGNQPQHF.

This clone was detected only a few times. The CDR3 sequence is CSVASGNEQFF. DNA for the CDR3: TGCAGCGTTGCTAGCGGGAATGAGCAGTTCTTC. The J gene is TRBJ2-1, the V gene TRBV29-1; the match to TRBD2 covers 8 bases. The CDR3 contains 11 residues. Germline-derived CDR1 and CDR2 are SQVTM and ANQGSEA. The junction had 0 bases not matched to a gene; V was cut back by 4 bases and J by 7 bases.

This clone appeared a single time. V and J are TRBV6-2 or TRBV6-3 and TRBJ2-5, with 14 bases aligning to TRBD2. Trimming at V came to 5 bases and at J to 4 bases, leaving 6 bases not matched to a gene. The germline V gene has CDR1 MNHEY and CDR2 SVGEGT. This CDR3 region has 16 residues. Written as DNA, the CDR3 is TGTGCCAGCAGTCCCCAGGGACTAGCGGGAGCAGAGACCCAGTACTTC. Amino acid sequence: CASSPQGLAGAETQYF.

The rearrangement joins TRBV25-1 to TRBJ1-2; D is uncertain. CDR1 and CDR2 (germline): MGHDK, SYGVNS. V lost 7 bases and J 8 bases, leaving 23 bases between the germline ends. This CDR3 is 15 amino acids long. CDR3 coding DNA: TGTGCCAGCATAAACGATAATGACCCTACCAGCGGCTACACCTTC. It encodes CASINDNDPTSGYTF.